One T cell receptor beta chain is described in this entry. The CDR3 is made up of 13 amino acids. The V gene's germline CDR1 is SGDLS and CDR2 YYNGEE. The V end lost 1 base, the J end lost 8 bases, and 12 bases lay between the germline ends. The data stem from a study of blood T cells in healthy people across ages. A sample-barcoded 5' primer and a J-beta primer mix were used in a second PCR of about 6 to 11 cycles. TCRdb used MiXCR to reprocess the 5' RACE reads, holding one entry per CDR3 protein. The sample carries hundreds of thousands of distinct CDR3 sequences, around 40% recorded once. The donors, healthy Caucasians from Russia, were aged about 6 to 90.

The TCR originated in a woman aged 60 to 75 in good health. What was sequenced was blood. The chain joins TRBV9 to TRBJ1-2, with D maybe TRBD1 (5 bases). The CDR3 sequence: CASSVIQGEGYTF. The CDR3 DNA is TGTGCCAGCAGCGTAATTCAGGGAGAAGGCTACACCTTC.